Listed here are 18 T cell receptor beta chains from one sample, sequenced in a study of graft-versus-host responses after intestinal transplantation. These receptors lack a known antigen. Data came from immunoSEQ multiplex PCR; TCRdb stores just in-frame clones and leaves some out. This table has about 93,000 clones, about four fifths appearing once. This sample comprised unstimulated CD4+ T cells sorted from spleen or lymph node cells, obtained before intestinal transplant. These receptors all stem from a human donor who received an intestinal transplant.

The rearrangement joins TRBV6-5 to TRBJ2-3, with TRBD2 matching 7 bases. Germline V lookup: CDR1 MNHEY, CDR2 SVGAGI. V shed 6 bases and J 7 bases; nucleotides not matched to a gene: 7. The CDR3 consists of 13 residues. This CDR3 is CASRPGGSNTQYF. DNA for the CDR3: TGTGCCAGCAGGCCGGGGGGTTCAAATACGCAGTATTTT.

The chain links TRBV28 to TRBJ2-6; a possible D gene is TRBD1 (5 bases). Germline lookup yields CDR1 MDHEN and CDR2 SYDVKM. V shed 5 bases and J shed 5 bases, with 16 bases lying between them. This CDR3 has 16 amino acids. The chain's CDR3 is CASSHLRDKWANVLTF. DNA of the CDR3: TGTGCCAGCAGTCACCTCAGGGATAAATGGGCCAACGTCCTGACTTTC.

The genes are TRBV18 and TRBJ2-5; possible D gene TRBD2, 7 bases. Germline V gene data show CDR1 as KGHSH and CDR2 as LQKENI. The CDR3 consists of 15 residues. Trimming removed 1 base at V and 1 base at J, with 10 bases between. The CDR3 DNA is TGTGCCAGCTCACCACTCCGGGGGGCCCAAGAGACCCAGTACTTC. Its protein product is CASSPLRGAQETQYF. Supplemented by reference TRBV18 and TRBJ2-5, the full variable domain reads NAGVMQNPRHLVRRRGQEARLRCSPMKGHSHVYWYRQLPEEGLKFMVYLQKENIIDESGMPKERFSAEFPKEGPSILRIQQVVRGDSAAYFCASSPLRGAQETQYFGPGTRLLVL.

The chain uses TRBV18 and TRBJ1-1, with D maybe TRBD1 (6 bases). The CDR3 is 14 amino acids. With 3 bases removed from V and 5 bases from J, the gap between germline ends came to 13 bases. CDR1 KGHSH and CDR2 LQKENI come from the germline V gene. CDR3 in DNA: TGTGCCAGCTCACCGCAGGGGATGGGGACTGAAGCTTTCTTT. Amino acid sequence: CASSPQGMGTEAFF.

In nucleotides, the CDR3 is TGTGCCAGCAGCTTAGGGCCTGGAAACACCATATATTTT. Protein: CASSLGPGNTIYF. The J gene is TRBJ1-3, the V gene TRBV7-9; no firm D call. Deletions cut 1 base from V and 2 bases from J, with 3 bases between. Germline CDR1 and CDR2: SEHNR and FQNEAQ (reference sequence). The CDR3 contains 13 residues.

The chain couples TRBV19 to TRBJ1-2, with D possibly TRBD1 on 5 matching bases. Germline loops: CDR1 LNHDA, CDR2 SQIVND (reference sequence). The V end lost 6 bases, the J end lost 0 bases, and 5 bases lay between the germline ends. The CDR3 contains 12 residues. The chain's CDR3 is CASRTANYGYTF. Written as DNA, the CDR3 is TGTGCCAGTAGGACAGCTAACTATGGCTACACCTTC.

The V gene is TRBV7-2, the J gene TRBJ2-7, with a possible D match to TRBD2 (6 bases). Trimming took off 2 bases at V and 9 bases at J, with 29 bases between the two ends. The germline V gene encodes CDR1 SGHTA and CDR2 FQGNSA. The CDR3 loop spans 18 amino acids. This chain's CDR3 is CASSLRRDHMARDRVQYF. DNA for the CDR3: TGTGCCAGCAGCTTACGACGAGACCACATGGCGCGGGATAGGGTGCAGTACTTC.

The CDR3 sequence: CASSDHTGGEKLFF. The CDR3 DNA reads as TGTGCCAGCAGTGATCACACAGGGGGTGAAAAACTGTTTTTT. The chain combines TRBV2 with TRBJ1-4; 8 bases line up with TRBD1. Trimming removed 3 bases from V and 7 bases from J; junction bases left unmatched: 4. Germline lookup yields CDR1 SNHLY and CDR2 FYNNEI. The CDR3 runs to 14 residues.

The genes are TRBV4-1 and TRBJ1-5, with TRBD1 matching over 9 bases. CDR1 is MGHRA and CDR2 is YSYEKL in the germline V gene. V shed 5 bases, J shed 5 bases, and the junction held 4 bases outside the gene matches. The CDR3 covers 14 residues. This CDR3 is CASSGTGGYQPQHF. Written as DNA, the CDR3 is TGCGCCAGCAGCGGAACAGGGGGCTATCAGCCCCAGCATTTT.

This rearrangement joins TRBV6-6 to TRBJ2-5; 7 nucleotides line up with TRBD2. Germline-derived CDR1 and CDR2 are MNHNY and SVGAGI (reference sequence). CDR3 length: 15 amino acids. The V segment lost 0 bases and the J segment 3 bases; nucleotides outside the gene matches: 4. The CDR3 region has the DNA TGTGCCAGCAGTTACTCCAGCGGGGTCAAAGAGACCCAGTACTTC. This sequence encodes CASSYSSGVKETQYF.

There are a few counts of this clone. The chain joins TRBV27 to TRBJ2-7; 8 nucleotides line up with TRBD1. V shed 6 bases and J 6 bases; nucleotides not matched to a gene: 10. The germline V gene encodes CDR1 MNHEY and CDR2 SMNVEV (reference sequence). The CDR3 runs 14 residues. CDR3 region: CASRGGQALVEQYF. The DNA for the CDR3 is TGTGCCAGCAGGGGGGGACAGGCCTTAGTCGAGCAGTACTTC.

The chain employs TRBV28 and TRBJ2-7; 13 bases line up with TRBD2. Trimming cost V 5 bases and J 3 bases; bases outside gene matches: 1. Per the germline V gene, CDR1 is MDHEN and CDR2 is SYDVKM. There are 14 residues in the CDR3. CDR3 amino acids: CASSRTSGSYEQYF. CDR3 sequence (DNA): TGTGCCAGCAGTCGGACTAGCGGGAGCTACGAGCAGTACTTC.

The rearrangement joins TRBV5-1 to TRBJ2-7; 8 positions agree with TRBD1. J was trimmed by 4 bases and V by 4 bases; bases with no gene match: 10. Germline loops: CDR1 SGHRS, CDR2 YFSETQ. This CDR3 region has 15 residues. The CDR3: CASSRSGTGGYEQYF. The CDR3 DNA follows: TGCGCCAGCAGCCGATCCGGGACAGGAGGATACGAGCAGTACTTC.

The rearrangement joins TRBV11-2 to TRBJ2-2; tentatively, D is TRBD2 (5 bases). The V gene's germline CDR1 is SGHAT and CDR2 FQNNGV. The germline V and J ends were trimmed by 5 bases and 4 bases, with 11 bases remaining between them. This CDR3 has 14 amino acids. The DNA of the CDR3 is TGTGCCAGCAGCGATATGAGCGGCACCGGGGAGCTGTTTTTT. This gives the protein CASSDMSGTGELFF.

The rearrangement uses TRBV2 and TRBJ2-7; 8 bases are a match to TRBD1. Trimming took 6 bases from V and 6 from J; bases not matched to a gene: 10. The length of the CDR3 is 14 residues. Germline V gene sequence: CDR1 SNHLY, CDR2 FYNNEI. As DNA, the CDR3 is TGTGCCAGCAGGGGTTTTACAGGGGGAGGCGAGCAGTACTTC. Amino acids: CASRGFTGGGEQYF.

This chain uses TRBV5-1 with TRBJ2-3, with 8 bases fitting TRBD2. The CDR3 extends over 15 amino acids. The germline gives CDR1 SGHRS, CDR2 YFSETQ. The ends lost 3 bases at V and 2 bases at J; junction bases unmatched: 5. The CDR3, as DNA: TGCGCCAGCAGCTATATAGCGGGAACCACAGATACGCAGTATTTT. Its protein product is CASSYIAGTTDTQYF. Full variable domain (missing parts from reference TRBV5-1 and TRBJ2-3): KAGVTQTPRYLIKTRGQQVTLSCSPISGHRSVSWYQQTPGQGLQFLFEYFSETQRNKGNFPGRFSGRQFSNSRSEMNVSTLELGDSALYLCASSYIAGTTDTQYFGPGTRLTVL.

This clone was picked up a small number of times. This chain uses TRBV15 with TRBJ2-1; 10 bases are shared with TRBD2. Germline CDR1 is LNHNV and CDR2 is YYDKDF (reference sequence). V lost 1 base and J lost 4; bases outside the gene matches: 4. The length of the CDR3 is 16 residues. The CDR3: CATSRAGTSAYNEQFF. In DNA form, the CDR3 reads TGTGCCACCAGCAGAGCCGGGACTAGCGCATACAATGAGCAGTTCTTC.

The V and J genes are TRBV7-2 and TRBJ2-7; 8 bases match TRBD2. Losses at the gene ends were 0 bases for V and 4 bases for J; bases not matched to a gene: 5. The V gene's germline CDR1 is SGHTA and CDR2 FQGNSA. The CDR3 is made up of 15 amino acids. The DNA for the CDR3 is TGTGCCAGCAGCTTAGCGGCTAGCGGGCCTTACGAGCAGTACTTC. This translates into CASSLAASGPYEQYF.